This TCR beta chain was sequenced during a study of shared clonotypes between healthy human individuals. Points from the study as a whole: Blood was the only sampled material, and tissue repertoires likely differ.

J lost 5 bases, V lost 5 bases, and 10 bases had no gene match. In germline, CDR1 is MDHEN, CDR2 SYDVKM. This CDR3 is built from 15 residues. In regard to this clone: Its antigen remains unknown.

The authors distributed each subset's genomic DNA evenly over several immunoSEQ plates. Profiling relied on immunoSEQ multiplex PCR, and the TCRdb table lists in-frame clones only, not all of them. The repertoire holds a few million clones, with 80% to 95% as singletons. Material: naive CD4+ T cells from PBMCs. Regarding subset: CD45RA+ positively selected. The chain carries TRBV28 and TRBJ1-2, with 8 bases lining up with TRBD1. The sequence was collected from a man aged 18 to 30 in good health. Some clones in this sample may be carry-over from other donors' samples. The CDR3 DNA follows: TGTGCCAGCAGTGCTCAACAGGGGGAGGGGTATGGCTACACCTTC. Protein sequence: CASSAQQGEGYGYTF.